The T cell receptor beta chain described here comes from a study of response to subunit inactivated influenza vaccine. The study's findings and limits: It was suggested by the authors that few new T cells are recruited by each seasonal influenza vaccination.

This clonotype was seen repeatedly, ten times or more. Antigen: not known. This CDR3 spans 12 amino acids. V was pared by 3 bases and J by 1 base, with 6 bases between. Per the germline V gene, CDR1 is SQVTM and CDR2 is ANQGSEA. TCRdb reprocessed the RT-PCR reads with MiXCR, giving one entry per CDR3 protein. The profile covers about 500,000 distinct CDR3 sequences, with 10% to 15% appearing a single time and around 12% taken by the ten largest. The genes are TRBV29-1 and TRBJ1-1, with D unclear. This clonotype was obtained from a man aged 45-60 years who received an inactivated influenza vaccine. The sequences come from PBMCs from blood, collected more than 35 days after vaccination. The CDR3 sequence: CSVDPGNTEAFF. The CDR3 DNA follows: TGCAGCGTTGATCCCGGGAACACTGAAGCTTTCTTT.